A single sample is the source of the 28 T cell receptor beta chains below, sequenced in a study of cytomegalovirus exposure and HLA in healthy donors. The study ran its PCR with 60 Vbeta and 13 Jbeta primers. Some clones are missing from TCRdb's copy, which holds only in-frame ones; the method was immunoSEQ multiplex PCR. The sample carries some 200,000 clones, over 65% recorded once. Material: PBMCs. The receptor source for this set is a boy between 2 and 10 years old in good health and CMV-seronegative.

This chain connects TRBV19 to TRBJ2-7; 7 bases match TRBD1. Germline V gives CDR1 LNHDA, CDR2 SQIVND (reference sequence). The length of the CDR3 is 14 residues. The ends lost 2 bases at V and 3 bases at J; junction bases unmatched: 4. DNA of the CDR3: TGTGCCAGTAGTATATGGGACAGAGGCTACGAGCAGTACTTC. It yields the protein CASSIWDRGYEQYF.

As DNA, the CDR3 is TGTGCCAGTAGTATTTTCTGGGGCGCAGGTCATCAGCCCCAGCATTTT. Its protein is CASSIFWGAGHQPQHF. The rearrangement joins TRBV19 to TRBJ1-5, with D maybe TRBD1 (5 bases). The CDR3 consists of 16 residues. The V and J ends lost 3 bases and 5 bases respectively, with 17 bases between them. CDR1 is LNHDA and CDR2 is SQIVND in the germline V gene (reference sequence).

The chain has TRBV9 and TRBJ1-2, with D perhaps matching TRBD1 (5 bases). The CDR3 is 14 residues long. Germline V gene lookup returns CDR1 SGDLS and CDR2 YYNGEE. The V end lost 4 bases, the J end lost 6 bases, and 16 bases lay between the germline ends. CDR3 loop: CASSSSGFPDGYTF. The DNA of the CDR3 is TGTGCCAGCAGCTCATCAGGGTTCCCCGATGGCTACACCTTC.

The rearrangement links TRBV27 to TRBJ1-6; no clear D. The CDR3 extends over 14 amino acids. Germline values: CDR1 MNHEY, CDR2 SMNVEV (reference sequence). V was pared by 3 bases and J by 3 bases, with 6 bases between. CDR3 coding DNA: TGTGCCAGCAGTTTCACGGGCTATAATTCACCCCTCCACTTT. This gives the protein CASSFTGYNSPLHF.

V and J are TRBV5-4 and TRBJ2-1, with D maybe TRBD1 (5 bases). The CDR3 is 14 amino acids. Between the trimmed V and J ends, which lost 4 bases and 5 bases, there was a span of 13 bases. Germline V gives CDR1 SGHNT, CDR2 YYREEE (reference sequence). The CDR3 DNA sequence: TGTGCCAGCAGCCATATCGACAGAAACAATGAGCAGTTCTTC. Translating gives CASSHIDRNNEQFF.

This clone was picked up a small number of times. This chain joins TRBV2 and TRBJ1-5; D may be TRBD1 (5 bases). Germline values: CDR1 SNHLY, CDR2 FYNNEI. V gave up 4 bases and J gave up 3 bases, with 10 bases separating them. This CDR3 region has 14 residues. The DNA for the CDR3 is TGTGCCAGCAGTGTTCAGGGCCCCAATCAGCCCCAGCATTTT. Translated, it gives CASSVQGPNQPQHF.

The chain is built from TRBV5-1 and TRBJ2-4; maybe TRBD2 (6 bases). From germline, CDR1 is SGHRS and CDR2 YFSETQ. This CDR3 is built from 14 residues. The germline V and J ends were trimmed by 2 bases and 5 bases, with 11 bases remaining between them. Written as DNA, the CDR3 is TGCGCCAGCAGCTTCGGGGGTCCGGAAAACATTCAGTACTTC. This gives the protein CASSFGGPENIQYF.

CDR3 DNA: TGCGCCAGCAGCCAAGGGGGACAGGGGAATGAAGCTTTCTTT. Translating gives CASSQGGQGNEAFF. The rearrangement uses TRBV4-3 and TRBJ1-1, with 10 bases fitting TRBD1. The germline V gene encodes CDR1 LGHNA and CDR2 YSLEER. Trimming removed 1 base from V and 7 bases from J; junction bases left unmatched: 3. CDR3 size: 14 residues.

V is TRBV7-3 and J is TRBJ1-2; 9 nucleotides align to TRBD1. The CDR3 has 20 residues. J was trimmed by 4 bases and V by 5 bases; bases with no gene match: 23. In germline, CDR1 is SGHTA, CDR2 FQGTGA. In nucleotides, the CDR3 is TGTGCCAGCAGCCCCCGGGACAGGGTTTATACATCCCCCCGAAGCTATGGCTACACCTTC. This translates into CASSPRDRVYTSPRSYGYTF.

This sequence joins TRBV5-5 and TRBJ2-1; TRBD2 matches at 14 bases. The germline CDR1 and CDR2 sequences are SGHKS and YYEKEE (reference sequence). This CDR3 contains 15 residues. V trimming: 4 bases; J trimming: 7 bases; junction bases outside the gene matches: 4. The CDR3 reads CASSVTSGGGNEQFF. CDR3 bases: TGTGCCAGCAGCGTGACTAGCGGGGGGGGAAATGAGCAGTTCTTC.

This chain connects TRBV19 to TRBJ1-1, with a tentative D call TRBD1 (5 bases). The germline CDR1 and CDR2 sequences are LNHDA and SQIVND (reference sequence). The CDR3 consists of 12 residues. The V gene lost 10 bases and the J gene lost 3 bases, with 12 bases spanning the gap. CDR3 sequence reads: CAIGTLDTEAFF. For the CDR3, the DNA is TGTGCCATAGGGACTTTAGACACTGAAGCTTTCTTT. Together with reference TRBV19 and TRBJ1-1, the CDR3 gives the full variable domain: DGGITQSPKYLFRKEGQNVTLSCEQNLNHDAMYWYRQDPGQGLRLIYYSQIVNDFQKGDIAEGYSVSREKKESFPLTVTSAQKNPTAFYLCAIGTLDTEAFFGQGTRLTVV.

The V and J genes are TRBV5-1 and TRBJ2-5; possible D gene TRBD2, 5 bases. The CDR3 has 15 amino acids. The V end was cut by 4 bases, the J end by 0 bases, with 13 bases between. Germline V gene lookup returns CDR1 SGHRS and CDR2 YFSETQ. For the CDR3, the DNA is TGCGCCAGCAGCACCGGGAAACTGTACCAAGAGACCCAGTACTTC. It is translated as CASSTGKLYQETQYF. The whole variable domain, filled in from reference TRBV5-1 and TRBJ2-5, reads KAGVTQTPRYLIKTRGQQVTLSCSPISGHRSVSWYQQTPGQGLQFLFEYFSETQRNKGNFPGRFSGRQFSNSRSEMNVSTLELGDSALYLCASSTGKLYQETQYFGPGTRLLVL.

This clone is a singleton in its sample. V and J are TRBV4-1 and TRBJ1-5; 8 bases match TRBD1. The junction had 12 bases not matched to a gene; V was cut back by 1 base and J by 4 bases. CDR3 length equals 18 residues. Per germline, CDR1 MGHRA and CDR2 YSYEKL. The CDR3 DNA sequence: TGCGCCAGCAGCCAAGGGTTGGGGCCAGGGGGCCCGAATCAGCCCCAGCATTTT. Its protein product is CASSQGLGPGGPNQPQHF.

In this sample, this clone turned up once. This chain links TRBV5-1 with TRBJ2-1; D is perhaps TRBD2 (5 bases). Trimming removed 4 bases from V and 6 bases from J, with 11 bases in between. This CDR3 comprises 13 residues. CDR1 is SGHRS and CDR2 is YFSETQ in the germline V gene. This CDR3 is CASSPGLANEQFF. The CDR3 region has the DNA TGCGCCAGCAGCCCCGGACTGGCCAATGAGCAGTTCTTC.

The genes are TRBV5-1 and TRBJ1-1; D unresolved. This CDR3 spans 16 amino acids. Germline CDR1 and CDR2: SGHRS and YFSETQ. V dropped 2 bases and J dropped 1 base, with 15 bases sitting between them. CDR3 nucleotide sequence: TGCGCCAGCAGCTTTTATGTTCTCGGGTCGAACACTGAAGCTTTCTTT. Amino acid sequence: CASSFYVLGSNTEAFF.

The rearrangement uses TRBV7-9 and TRBJ1-2; TRBD1 agrees at 8 bases. Germline loops: CDR1 SEHNR, CDR2 FQNEAQ (reference sequence). The CDR3 is 14 amino acids. Losses at the gene ends were 5 bases for V and 4 bases for J; bases not matched to a gene: 6. CDR3 region: CASSPGTGIYGYTF. Here the CDR3 DNA reads TGTGCCAGCAGCCCCGGGACAGGCATCTATGGCTACACCTTC.

The V and J genes are TRBV27 and TRBJ2-6; TRBD1 matches 8 bases. Germline V gene data show CDR1 as MNHEY and CDR2 as SMNVEV (reference sequence). The length of the CDR3 is 18 residues. V gave up 8 bases and J gave up 0 bases; unmatched junction bases: 12. CDR3 DNA sequence: TGTGCCAGCTCGACCCGGGACAGGCCTCTCTCTGGGGCCAACGTCCTGACTTTC. The encoded protein is CASSTRDRPLSGANVLTF.

V gene TRBV15 combines with J gene TRBJ1-1, with D possibly TRBD1 on 5 matching bases. CDR1 is LNHNV, CDR2 YYDKDF, per germline (reference sequence). The CDR3 extends over 15 amino acids. V lost 1 base and J 4 bases, leaving 13 bases between the germline ends. The CDR3 bases are TGTGCCACCAGCAGAGGTGGCGGCGGGGGCACTGAAGCTTTCTTT. Amino acid sequence: CATSRGGGGGTEAFF.

This clone was counted once. The CDR3 region has the DNA TGCAGCGTTGAACCAGGGGGCTATGGCTACACCTTC. It codes for CSVEPGGYGYTF. The chain recombines TRBV29-1 with TRBJ1-2, with 7 bases lining up with TRBD1. Trimming cost V 2 bases and J 4 bases; bases outside gene matches: 1. CDR1 and CDR2 (germline): SQVTM, ANQGSEA. This CDR3 comprises 12 residues.

The chain links TRBV7-3 to TRBJ2-3; 12 bases map to TRBD2. This CDR3 has 16 residues. The trim removed 5 bases at V and 4 bases at J, leaving 7 bases unmatched. Germline values: CDR1 SGHTA, CDR2 FQGTGA. The chain's CDR3 is CASSKGGLAGSDTQYF. The CDR3 region has the DNA TGTGCCAGCAGCAAGGGGGGACTAGCGGGCTCAGATACGCAGTATTTT.

V and J are TRBV4-2 and TRBJ2-3; 7 bases match TRBD2. The CDR3 is made up of 16 amino acids. The V gene end was trimmed by 0 bases and the J gene end by 4 bases; junction bases not matched to a gene: 7. From germline, CDR1 is LGHNA and CDR2 YNFKEQ. In DNA form, the CDR3 reads TGTGCCAGCAGCCAAGAATGGAAGCGGGGCTCAGATACGCAGTATTTT. Translating gives CASSQEWKRGSDTQYF.

This clone appeared a single time. This chain connects TRBV10-3 to TRBJ2-7; 9 nucleotides match TRBD1. V lost 7 bases to trimming and J lost 6 bases; unmatched junction nucleotides: 1. The germline V gene encodes CDR1 ENHRY and CDR2 SYGVKD. The CDR3 runs 11 residues. CDR3 sequence: CAIKDRGEQYF. In DNA form, the CDR3 reads TGTGCCATCAAGGACAGGGGCGAGCAGTACTTC.

In the case of this clone: The same CDR3 is also encoded by other DNA sequences in this sample. The chain links TRBV7-9 to TRBJ2-1; tentative D call: TRBD1 (6 bases). V was trimmed by 5 bases and J by 4 bases, leaving 18 bases between them. Germline CDR1 SEHNR, CDR2 FQNEAQ (reference sequence). CDR3 length equals 16 residues. CDR3 residues: CASSLTFGRGYNEQFF. The CDR3 bases are TGTGCCAGCAGCCTAACGTTCGGCAGGGGATACAATGAGCAGTTCTTC.

This clone showed up just a few times. V is TRBV7-8 and J is TRBJ1-1, with a tentative D call TRBD1 (5 bases). The germline V gene has CDR1 SGHVS and CDR2 FQNEAQ. The CDR3 covers 14 residues. The V gene lost 5 bases and the J gene lost 4 bases, with 14 bases spanning the gap. Here the CDR3 reads CASSPQGFGTEAFF. Here the CDR3 DNA reads TGTGCCAGCAGCCCCCAGGGCTTCGGCACTGAAGCTTTCTTT.

The chain joins TRBV7-2 to TRBJ2-7; the match to TRBD2 covers 14 bases. Germline assignment: CDR1 SGHTA and CDR2 FQGNSA. CDR3 length equals 14 residues. Trimming at V came to 6 bases and at J to 7 bases, leaving 5 bases not matched to a gene. The CDR3 DNA sequence: TGTGCCAGCAGACCTTGGACTAGCGGGGGGGAGCAGTACTTC. It is translated as CASRPWTSGGEQYF.

This clone was counted between two and nine times. CDR3 residues: CASRGLAGGDTQYF. The CDR3 DNA is TGTGCCAGCAGAGGGCTAGCGGGAGGAGATACGCAGTATTTT. This chain links TRBV5-4 with TRBJ2-3; TRBD2 matches 11 bases. The V gene's germline CDR1 is SGHNT and CDR2 YYREEE (reference sequence). V lost 5 bases to trimming and J lost 5 bases; unmatched junction nucleotides: 4. The CDR3 extends over 14 amino acids. The entire variable domain, with the rest obtained from reference TRBV5-4 and TRBJ2-3, is as follows: ETGVTQSPTHLIKTRGQQVTLRCSSQSGHNTVSWYQQALGQGPQFIFQYYREEENGRGNFPPRFSGLQFPNYSSELNVNALELDDSALYLCASRGLAGGDTQYFGPGTRLTVL.

J is TRBJ2-5 and V is TRBV13; possibly TRBD1 for D (5 bases). This CDR3 spans 15 amino acids. Germline CDR1 reads PRHDT; CDR2 reads FYEKMQ (reference sequence). V was clipped by 5 bases and J by 2 bases, with 15 bases between them. Written as DNA, the CDR3 is TGTGCCAGCAGCCCCTCTCCAGGGCCTCAAGAGACCCAGTACTTC. The encoded protein is CASSPSPGPQETQYF.

There are a few counts of this clone. The V gene is TRBV6-1, the J gene TRBJ1-5, with a weak D call TRBD1 (5 bases). The CDR3 runs to 12 residues. The germline V and J ends were trimmed by 6 bases and 4 bases, with 7 bases remaining between them. The germline V gene encodes CDR1 MNHNS and CDR2 SASEGT. CDR3 amino acids: CASRSGNQPQHF. The CDR3 coding sequence is TGTGCCAGCAGGTCAGGGAATCAGCCCCAGCATTTT.